Here is one TCR beta chain with its context. What it recognizes is unknown. Trimming cost V 3 bases and J 0 bases, with 11 bases left between them. Germline V CDR1 and CDR2: SGDLS, YYNGEE. The CDR3 is made up of 15 amino acids. The sample comes from a study of cytomegalovirus exposure and HLA in healthy donors. Study results and caveats: Among CMV-associated TCR beta chains, most appeared HLA-restricted in a later analysis. In a later analysis, donors in an Asian-associated ancestry cluster reportedly had fewer N-insertions in productive TCRs than the cohort mean. A missense variant in DCLRE1C was later tied to TCR beta V- and J-gene trimming. Previous analysis showed most TCR beta V segments were productive about 90% or about 30% of the time.

The PCR ran on 60 Vbeta and 13 Jbeta primers. Generated by immunoSEQ multiplex PCR, the TCRdb table keeps only in-frame clones and is missing some. The repertoire holds roughly 180,000 clones, with over 70% as singletons. The TCR sequence derives from a woman aged 18-30 years in good health and CMV-seropositive. The sequenced material came from PBMCs. The chain couples TRBV9 to TRBJ2-3; D might be TRBD2 (7 bases). CDR3 loop: CASSGGGPSTDTQYF. CDR3 nucleotide sequence: TGTGCCAGCAGCGGCGGGGGCCCTAGCACAGATACGCAGTATTTT.